One and the same sample provided the 28 T cell receptor beta chains below, sequenced in a study of T cell repertoires in cytomegalovirus infection. A single record per CDR3 protein comes from TCRdb applying MiXCR to the reads. Of roughly 800,000 distinct CDR3 sequences in the sample, almost 30% are singletons; the top ten hold 10% to 15%. No cognate antigen is known for these TCRs. Sample: cultured CD8+ T cells from PBMCs, taken from culture after CMV antigen stimulation. The receptors were sampled from a human donor in good health (CMV status not recorded). Some clones in this sample may be carry-over from other donors' samples.

The V gene is TRBV28, the J gene TRBJ2-1; a weak D match, TRBD1 (6 bases). Germline lookup yields CDR1 MDHEN and CDR2 SYDVKM. Trimming shortened V by 6 bases and J by 3 bases, and 12 bases separated the two germline ends. The CDR3 contains 14 residues. CDR3 bases: TGTGCCAGCAGCCAACAGGGAGACTACAATGAGCAGTTCTTC. Encoded protein: CASSQQGDYNEQFF.

This clonotype appeared a few times. This chain uses TRBV6-8 with TRBJ2-2; a possible D gene is TRBD1 (6 bases). V gave up 0 bases and J gave up 5 bases, with 7 bases separating them. In germline, CDR1 is MNHGY, CDR2 SAAAGT. This CDR3 has 14 amino acids. DNA of the CDR3: TGTGCCAGCAGTTACTCGCAGGGGACCGGGGAGCTGTTTTTT. Its protein product is CASSYSQGTGELFF.

This clonotype was seen a few times. The chain has TRBV6-2 or TRBV6-3 and TRBJ2-5; a possible D gene is TRBD2 (5 bases). Germline assignment: CDR1 MNHEY and CDR2 SVGEGT. Trimming took 5 bases from V and 5 from J, leaving 12 bases between them. The CDR3 length is 13 residues. The CDR3 DNA reads as TGTGCCAGCAGTGCGGGCCATTGGGAGACCCAGTACTTC. It yields the protein CASSAGHWETQYF.

V is TRBV5-1 and J is TRBJ2-1; the match to TRBD1 covers 7 bases. V shed 1 base, J shed 3 bases, and the junction held 4 bases outside the gene matches. The germline V gene has CDR1 SGHRS and CDR2 YFSETQ. CDR3 length equals 15 residues. The CDR3 DNA reads as TGCGCCAGCAGCTTGCGGACAGGCCGCTACAATGAGCAGTTCTTC. Its protein product is CASSLRTGRYNEQFF.

The chain couples TRBV6-2 or TRBV6-3 to TRBJ2-5; TRBD2 agrees at 8 bases. The V gene end was trimmed by 7 bases and the J gene end by 4 bases; junction bases not matched to a gene: 14. Germline V lookup: CDR1 MNHEY, CDR2 SVGEGT. The CDR3 spans 16 residues. CDR3 in amino acids: CASTQISSRGGETQYF. The CDR3 DNA reads as TGTGCCAGCACCCAAATCTCGTCACGGGGGGGAGAGACCCAGTACTTC.

The table lists this clonotype with a few counts. The chain recombines TRBV2 with TRBJ1-1, with no clear D. This CDR3 region has 14 residues. Trimming removed 6 bases from V and 7 bases from J, with 18 bases in between. CDR1 and CDR2 from the germline V gene are SNHLY and FYNNEI. The CDR3 sequence is CASSPSTSNLEAFF. In DNA form, the CDR3 reads TGTGCCAGCAGCCCTTCGACAAGTAATCTTGAAGCTTTCTTT.

This rearrangement joins TRBV7-2 to TRBJ2-3, with D perhaps TRBD1 (5 bases). Germline V gene sequence: CDR1 SGHTA, CDR2 FQGNSA. There are 15 residues in the CDR3. The V end was cut by 4 bases, the J end by 5 bases, with 16 bases between. CDR3 nucleotides: TGTGCCAGCAGCTCGACGGACACACCCTTAGATACGCAGTATTTT. Translating gives CASSSTDTPLDTQYF.

V usage is TRBV7-8 and J usage is TRBJ1-1; D gene ambiguous. V was cut by 4 bases and J by 0 bases, with 9 bases left in between. Germline V gene sequence: CDR1 SGHVS, CDR2 FQNEAQ. There are 14 residues in the CDR3. CDR3 coding DNA: TGTGCCAGCAGCTCACACCGGATGAACACTGAAGCTTTCTTT. This translates into CASSSHRMNTEAFF.

The table lists this clonotype with many counts. The chain joins TRBV12-3 or TRBV12-4 to TRBJ2-3, with 8 bases that match TRBD1. The CDR3 runs 15 residues. V shed 4 bases, J shed 1 base, and the junction held 4 bases outside the gene matches. CDR3 coding DNA: TGTGCCAGCAGTTCCGGGACAGGACGCACAGATACGCAGTATTTT. It encodes CASSSGTGRTDTQYF.

This clonotype was detected only a few times. V gene TRBV12-3 or TRBV12-4 combines with J gene TRBJ2-5; 12 positions agree with TRBD2. J was trimmed by 5 bases and V by 6 bases; bases with no gene match: 7. The CDR3 is 15 amino acids. The CDR3 DNA reads TGTGCCAGCAGCCGACTAGCGGGGGTGGCGGAGACCCAGTACTTC. Encoded protein: CASSRLAGVAETQYF.

The chain uses TRBV27 and TRBJ2-3, with 10 nucleotides matching TRBD1. The CDR3 consists of 17 residues. V dropped 0 bases and J dropped 2; count of bases not matched to a gene: 5. Germline V CDR1 and CDR2: MNHEY, SMNVEV (reference sequence). The CDR3, as DNA: TGTGCCAGCAGTTTATCCCGACAGGGGGCGGACACAGATACGCAGTATTTT. It is translated as CASSLSRQGADTDTQYF.

The J gene is TRBJ2-4, the V gene TRBV2, with a tentative D call TRBD1 (5 bases). V lost 0 bases to trimming and J lost 7 bases, with 13 bases between them. CDR1 is SNHLY, CDR2 FYNNEI, per germline. This CDR3 is built from 15 residues. In DNA form, the CDR3 reads TGTGCCAGCAGTGAAGCGCAGGGAAGGGTGAACATTCAGTACTTC. Its translation: CASSEAQGRVNIQYF.

This clonotype showed up just a few times. The rearrangement uses TRBV2 and TRBJ1-6; no reliable D call. Between the trimmed V and J ends, which lost 4 bases and 3 bases, there was a span of 19 bases. CDR3 length equals 18 residues. Germline lookup yields CDR1 SNHLY and CDR2 FYNNEI. Here the CDR3 reads CASSVEYGSPRYNSPLHF. The CDR3 DNA follows: TGTGCCAGCAGTGTTGAATATGGCAGCCCCCGCTATAATTCACCCCTCCACTTT.

The J gene is TRBJ1-2, the V gene TRBV20-1; D is uncertain. This CDR3 contains 14 residues. Per germline, CDR1 DFQATT and CDR2 SNEGSKA (reference sequence). V lost 0 bases to trimming and J lost 1 base, with 9 bases between them. The CDR3 DNA reads TGCAGTGCTAGAGATGTCTCACTTAACTATGGCTACACCTTC. Its protein product is CSARDVSLNYGYTF.

V is TRBV18 and J is TRBJ2-7; 7 bases map to TRBD1. Germline values: CDR1 KGHSH, CDR2 LQKENI. Trimming took 6 bases from V and 2 from J; bases not matched to a gene: 4. There are 13 residues in the CDR3. The CDR3 spells CASSTGQTYEQYF. CDR3 bases: TGTGCCAGCTCGACGGGACAGACCTACGAGCAGTACTTC.

Many counts were recorded for this clonotype. The chain has TRBV6-5 and TRBJ2-1; either TRBD1 or TRBD2 may supply D (5 bases each). This CDR3 is built from 13 residues. V was shortened by 2 bases and J by 3 bases, with 5 bases between the two germline ends. The germline gives CDR1 MNHEY, CDR2 SVGAGI. The CDR3 protein is CASSYGGYNEQFF. The CDR3 nucleotides are TGTGCCAGCAGTTACGGGGGCTACAATGAGCAGTTCTTC.

The rearrangement uses TRBV9 and TRBJ2-1; D is undetermined. Germline V lookup: CDR1 SGDLS, CDR2 YYNGEE. The CDR3 has 14 amino acids. Between the trimmed V and J ends, which lost 0 bases and 4 bases, there was a span of 8 bases. CDR3 sequence: CASSVEDSYNEQFF. The CDR3 DNA is TGTGCCAGCAGCGTAGAGGATTCTTACAATGAGCAGTTCTTC.

This clonotype was seen at least ten times. Here the CDR3 DNA reads TGTGCCAGCACCCCTAACTCTGGAAACACCATATATTTT. This gives the protein CASTPNSGNTIYF. The genes are TRBV7-8 and TRBJ1-3, with D uncertain. The germline V gene encodes CDR1 SGHVS and CDR2 FQNEAQ. Deletions cut 7 bases from V and 0 bases from J, with 7 bases between. There are 13 residues in the CDR3.

This clonotype was recorded a few times. The J gene is TRBJ2-5, the V gene TRBV7-2; unclear D gene. V was cut by 5 bases and J by 0 bases, with 13 bases left in between. The CDR3 runs 15 residues. The V gene's germline CDR1 is SGHTA and CDR2 FQGNSA. The CDR3 region has the DNA TGTGCCAGCAGCCGTCGTGCGGAGTACCAAGAGACCCAGTACTTC. Encoded protein: CASSRRAEYQETQYF.

The chain joins TRBV27 to TRBJ2-2, with 7 bases lining up with TRBD1. The CDR3 is made up of 13 amino acids. V shed 7 bases, J shed 7 bases, and the junction held 6 bases outside the gene matches. Germline CDR1 reads MNHEY; CDR2 reads SMNVEV (reference sequence). CDR3 in DNA: TGTGCCAGCACCCCACAGGGGAACGGGGAGCTGTTTTTT. Amino acid sequence: CASTPQGNGELFF.

Many counts were recorded for this clonotype. The rearrangement links TRBV7-9 to TRBJ2-5; D possibly matches TRBD1 or TRBD2 (5 bases each). Germline assignment: CDR1 SEHNR and CDR2 FQNEAQ (reference sequence). The CDR3 covers 14 residues. V was cut by 5 bases and J by 1 base, with 11 bases left in between. CDR3 DNA sequence: TGTGCCAGCAGCGCTGCAGGGAGCCAAGAGACCCAGTACTTC. It specifies CASSAAGSQETQYF.

The chain recombines TRBV5-1 with TRBJ2-7, with a tentative D call TRBD1 (5 bases). Germline values: CDR1 SGHRS, CDR2 YFSETQ. The CDR3 runs to 16 residues. Trimming took 0 bases from V and 3 from J, leaving 16 bases between them. For the CDR3, the DNA is TGCGCCAGCAGCTTGGACCCTGGGGCCTCAAGCTACGAGCAGTACGTC. This encodes CASSLDPGASSYEQYV.

This clonotype was seen only a few times. The J gene is TRBJ2-2, the V gene TRBV7-9; TRBD1 might be the D (7 bases). Germline V gene lookup returns CDR1 SEHNR and CDR2 FQNEAQ (reference sequence). V shed 4 bases and J shed 0 bases, with 24 bases lying between them. There are 20 residues in the CDR3. The CDR3 reads CASSSPFMEGAPANTGELFF. The CDR3 DNA is TGTGCCAGCAGCTCTCCCTTCATGGAGGGGGCGCCCGCGAACACCGGGGAGCTGTTTTTT.

This clonotype was recorded a few times. CDR3 sequence: CASSLPSGGAYEQFF. In DNA form, the CDR3 reads TGCGCCAGCAGCTTGCCTAGCGGGGGGGCCTATGAGCAGTTCTTC. The V gene is TRBV5-1, the J gene TRBJ2-1, with 12 bases that match TRBD2. This CDR3 spans 15 amino acids. Trimming cost V 1 base and J 8 bases; bases outside gene matches: 4. The V gene's germline CDR1 is SGHRS and CDR2 YFSETQ. Full variable domain (remainder filled in from reference TRBV5-1 and TRBJ2-1): KAGVTQTPRYLIKTRGQQVTLSCSPISGHRSVSWYQQTPGQGLQFLFEYFSETQRNKGNFPGRFSGRQFSNSRSEMNVSTLELGDSALYLCASSLPSGGAYEQFFGPGTRLTVL.

As for this clonotype: A much bigger clone sits one base away, suggesting this may be a read error. The chain uses TRBV7-8 and TRBJ2-3; D uncertain. Per the germline V gene, CDR1 is SGHVS and CDR2 is FQNEAQ. This CDR3 is built from 12 residues. The ends were cut back, 5 bases at V and 8 bases at J, with 11 bases in the middle. CDR3 nucleotides: TGTGCCAGCAGCATAAAAGACTTTACGCAGTATTTT. Translated: CASSIKDFTQYF.

The genes are TRBV24-1 and TRBJ2-5; 7 nucleotides agree with TRBD1. The V segment lost 3 bases and the J segment 6 bases; nucleotides outside the gene matches: 9. The CDR3 runs 15 residues. Germline V gives CDR1 KGHDR, CDR2 SFDVKD. The CDR3 sequence: CATSDAGTDRKTQYF. CDR3 coding DNA: TGTGCCACCAGTGATGCCGGGACAGATAGGAAGACCCAGTACTTC.

Only a few counts were recorded for this clonotype. The chain recombines TRBV7-9 with TRBJ2-5; 7 bases match TRBD1. V gave up 4 bases and J gave up 0 bases; unmatched junction bases: 5. The germline gives CDR1 SEHNR, CDR2 FQNEAQ (reference sequence). CDR3 size: 15 residues. The CDR3 DNA sequence: TGTGCCAGCAGCTCTGGCAGGGGGTACCAAGAGACCCAGTACTTC. Translation gives CASSSGRGYQETQYF.

There are many counts of this clonotype. The gene calls are TRBV7-6 and TRBJ2-3; 7 positions agree with TRBD2. The CDR3 is 15 amino acids. J lost 0 bases, V lost 6 bases, and 6 bases had no gene match. Germline values: CDR1 SGHVS, CDR2 FNYEAQ. The CDR3 spells CASRLLASSTDTQYF. CDR3 DNA sequence: TGTGCCAGCAGATTACTAGCGTCTAGCACAGATACGCAGTATTTT.